The 7 T cell receptor beta chains listed next were all sequenced from one sample in a study of shared clonotypes between healthy human individuals. The protocol was immunoSEQ multiplex PCR, while the TCRdb copy is restricted to in-frame clones and leaves out a portion. The sample has a few million clones, just under 95% seen once; the top ten hold approximately 0.39%. Input material: naive CD4+ T cells from PBMCs. Subset noted: CD45RA+ positively selected. The source of these receptors is a young man in good health. Some clones in this sample may be carry-over from other donors' samples.

This chain connects TRBV4-3 to TRBJ2-7; D not resolved. V shed 3 bases and J shed 5 bases, with 17 bases lying between them. The length of the CDR3 is 15 residues. The germline gives CDR1 LGHNA, CDR2 YSLEER. The CDR3: CASSQEARGIHEQYF. CDR3 nucleotide sequence: TGCGCCAGCAGCCAGGAAGCGCGTGGGATCCACGAGCAGTACTTC.

The chain employs TRBV28 and TRBJ1-2; TRBD1 aligns across 9 bases. CDR1 is MDHEN, CDR2 SYDVKM, per germline. Unmatched junction bases numbered 5, after V lost 6 bases and J lost 3 bases. CDR3 length: 14 amino acids. Here the CDR3 DNA reads TGTGCCAGCAGGGGGACAGGGAGGCACTATGGCTACACCTTC. This translates into CASRGTGRHYGYTF.

This chain joins TRBV19 and TRBJ2-1; weak D call: TRBD2 (5 bases). The CDR3 has 15 residues. CDR1 and CDR2 from the germline V gene are LNHDA and SQIVND (reference sequence). V gave up 1 base and J gave up 1 base, with 8 bases separating them. DNA of the CDR3: TGTGCCAGTAGTATAGTTTGGAGGTCCTACAATGAGCAGTTCTTC. This sequence encodes CASSIVWRSYNEQFF.

The chain is built from TRBV7-8 and TRBJ2-3; D not certain. Looked up from germline, CDR1 is SGHVS and CDR2 is FQNEAQ. V was trimmed by 0 bases and J by 3 bases, leaving 10 bases between them. CDR3 size: 15 residues. CDR3 sequence reads: CASSLALTGTDTQYF. DNA of the CDR3: TGTGCCAGCAGCTTAGCGCTAACCGGTACAGATACGCAGTATTTT.

This chain links TRBV7-9 with TRBJ2-1; 11 bases are shared with TRBD2. This CDR3 region has 14 residues. Germline V gene sequence: CDR1 SEHNR, CDR2 FQNEAQ (reference sequence). The V segment lost 2 bases and the J segment 9 bases; nucleotides outside the gene matches: 3. The CDR3 here is CASSLTSGSGEQFF. The CDR3 coding sequence is TGTGCCAGCAGCTTAACTAGCGGGAGCGGTGAGCAGTTCTTC.

The V and J genes are TRBV5-1 and TRBJ1-4; D not certain. V lost 6 bases and J 5 bases, leaving 14 bases between the germline ends. Germline V gene sequence: CDR1 SGHRS, CDR2 YFSETQ. The CDR3 totals 14 residues. As DNA, the CDR3 is TGCGCCAGCAACCCGGGGTATGAGAATGAAAAACTGTTTTTT. Residues: CASNPGYENEKLFF.

Here the CDR3 reads CASTGPGGRTEQYF. The CDR3 DNA is TGTGCCAGCACTGGGCCAGGGGGTCGGACGGAGCAGTACTTC. The genes are TRBV28 and TRBJ2-7, with 7 positions matching TRBD1. CDR1 and CDR2 from the germline V gene are MDHEN and SYDVKM. The CDR3 has 14 amino acids. V lost 7 bases to trimming and J lost 7 bases; unmatched junction nucleotides: 13. Full variable domain (rest looked up from reference TRBV28 and TRBJ2-7): DVKVTQSSRYLVKRTGEKVFLECVQDMDHENMFWYRQDPGLGLRLIYFSYDVKMKEKGDIPEGYSVSREKKERFSLILESASTNQTSMYLCASTGPGGRTEQYFGPGTRLTVT.